This is a list of T cell receptor beta chains from one sample in a study of blood T cells in healthy people across ages. TCRdb reanalysed the 5' RACE reads using MiXCR and keeps one entry per CDR3 protein. The sample contains hundreds of thousands of distinct CDR3 sequences, around 31% of which appear only once. Sequenced: blood. These receptors were obtained from an elderly woman in good health. Both conserved end residues are part of each CDR3. Fields, in order: CDR3 length, D gene, V gene, clone size, J gene, CDR3 protein, CDR3 DNA. D genes are given only for firm matches. The size entry is marked missing in some rows and otherwise reads once, few, many or a size class.

CDR3 length: 14; D gene: TRBD2; V gene: TRBV20-1; clone size: once; J gene: TRBJ2-5; CDR3 protein: CSATLAADDETQYF; CDR3 DNA: TGCAGTGCTACACTAGCGGCGGACGACGAGACCCAGTACTTC
CDR3 length: 13; D gene: .; V gene: TRBV6-2/TRBV6-3; clone size: .; J gene: TRBJ2-7; CDR3 protein: CASSWRVLGEQYF; CDR3 DNA: TGTGCCAGCAGTTGGCGGGTATTGGGCGAGCAGTACTTC
CDR3 length: 17; D gene: TRBD1; V gene: TRBV11-2; clone size: .; J gene: TRBJ2-7; CDR3 protein: CASSLDGDRGLPYEQYF; CDR3 DNA: TGTGCCAGCAGCTTAGATGGCGACAGGGGGCTACCCTACGAGCAGTACTTC
CDR3 length: 15; D gene: .; V gene: TRBV20-1; clone size: few; J gene: TRBJ2-2; CDR3 protein: CSARGFKGGGGELFF; CDR3 DNA: TGCAGTGCTAGAGGTTTTAAGGGGGGCGGCGGGGAGCTGTTTTTT
CDR3 length: 15; D gene: .; V gene: TRBV5-5; clone size: few; J gene: TRBJ1-6; CDR3 protein: CASSFQGSGNSPLHF; CDR3 DNA: TGTGCCAGCAGCTTTCAGGGGTCTGGTAATTCACCCCTCCACTTT
CDR3 length: 15; D gene: TRBD2; V gene: TRBV5-1; clone size: .; J gene: TRBJ2-2; CDR3 protein: CASSLALAGAGELFF; CDR3 DNA: TGCGCCAGCAGCTTGGCGTTAGCGGGGGCCGGGGAGCTGTTTTTT
CDR3 length: 16; D gene: TRBD2; V gene: TRBV20-1; clone size: many; J gene: TRBJ2-3; CDR3 protein: CSARDTLAGLTDTQYF; CDR3 DNA: TGCAGTGCTAGAGATACCCTAGCGGGACTCACAGATACGCAGTATTTT
CDR3 length: 19; D gene: .; V gene: TRBV19; clone size: few; J gene: TRBJ2-1; CDR3 protein: CAVEAGTQSLTSSYNEQFF; CDR3 DNA: TGTGCCGTAGAGGCAGGGACCCAATCTCTCACGAGCTCCTACAATGAGCAGTTCTTC
CDR3 length: 17; D gene: TRBD2; V gene: TRBV20-1; clone size: .; J gene: TRBJ2-7; CDR3 protein: CSARILAGGYSYNEQYF; CDR3 DNA: TGCAGTGCTAGAATACTAGCGGGAGGGTACTCCTACAATGAGCAGTACTTC
CDR3 length: 13; D gene: .; V gene: TRBV5-6; clone size: many; J gene: TRBJ2-7; CDR3 protein: CASRYGTAYEQYF; CDR3 DNA: TGTGCCAGCAGGTACGGGACGGCCTACGAGCAGTACTTC
CDR3 length: 15; D gene: .; V gene: TRBV6-1; clone size: .; J gene: TRBJ2-3; CDR3 protein: CASSVSGHPTDTQYF; CDR3 DNA: TGTGCCAGCAGTGTTTCGGGACACCCCACAGATACGCAGTATTTT
CDR3 length: 16; D gene: TRBD1; V gene: TRBV5-1; clone size: many; J gene: TRBJ1-4; CDR3 protein: CASSLAKGQFYEKLFF; CDR3 DNA: TGCGCCAGCAGCTTGGCCAAGGGACAGTTTTATGAAAAACTGTTTTTT
CDR3 length: 15; D gene: TRBD2; V gene: TRBV4-2; clone size: .; J gene: TRBJ2-1; CDR3 protein: CAGSSLAGGYNEQFF; CDR3 DNA: TGTGCCGGCAGCTCCTTAGCGGGGGGCTACAATGAGCAGTTCTTC
CDR3 length: 14; D gene: .; V gene: TRBV5-1; clone size: many; J gene: TRBJ2-7; CDR3 protein: CASSLGRLGGEQYF; CDR3 DNA: TGCGCCAGCAGCTTGGGAAGGTTGGGAGGCGAGCAGTACTTC
CDR3 length: 14; D gene: .; V gene: TRBV24-1; clone size: few; J gene: TRBJ2-5; CDR3 protein: CATSDWGLGETQYF; CDR3 DNA: TGTGCCACCAGTGATTGGGGCCTTGGGGAGACCCAGTACTTC
CDR3 length: 14; D gene: TRBD1; V gene: TRBV20-1; clone size: many; J gene: TRBJ1-2; CDR3 protein: CSASRRGQGHGYTF; CDR3 DNA: TGCAGTGCTAGTAGGAGAGGACAGGGTCATGGCTACACCTTC
CDR3 length: 15; D gene: .; V gene: TRBV7-2; clone size: .; J gene: TRBJ2-6; CDR3 protein: CASSRTMSGANVLTF; CDR3 DNA: TGTGCCAGCAGCCGGACAATGTCTGGGGCCAACGTCCTGACTTTC
CDR3 length: 13; D gene: TRBD1; V gene: TRBV28; clone size: many; J gene: TRBJ1-2; CDR3 protein: CASRSTGGWGYTF; CDR3 DNA: TGTGCCAGCAGATCTACAGGGGGCTGGGGCTACACCTTC
CDR3 length: 13; D gene: TRBD1; V gene: TRBV29-1; clone size: many; J gene: TRBJ1-4; CDR3 protein: CSVEQGANEKLFF; CDR3 DNA: TGCAGCGTGGAACAGGGGGCTAATGAAAAACTGTTTTTT
CDR3 length: 15; D gene: .; V gene: TRBV7-2; clone size: .; J gene: TRBJ2-7; CDR3 protein: CASSPDPGTAYEQYF; CDR3 DNA: TGTGCCAGCAGCCCAGACCCAGGCACAGCCTACGAGCAGTACTTC
CDR3 length: 15; D gene: TRBD1; V gene: TRBV6-2/TRBV6-3; clone size: few; J gene: TRBJ2-3; CDR3 protein: CASSPDRVSTDTQYF; CDR3 DNA: TGTGCCAGCAGCCCTGACAGGGTCAGCACAGATACGCAGTATTTT
CDR3 length: 16; D gene: TRBD2; V gene: TRBV5-5; clone size: many; J gene: TRBJ2-7; CDR3 protein: CASSLLPSGGSYEQYF; CDR3 DNA: TGTGCCAGCAGCTTGTTACCCAGCGGGGGATCCTACGAGCAGTACTTC
CDR3 length: 17; D gene: TRBD1; V gene: TRBV15; clone size: many; J gene: TRBJ2-7; CDR3 protein: CATSRAPRDRDSYEQYF; CDR3 DNA: TGTGCCACCAGCAGAGCCCCCCGGGACAGGGACTCCTACGAGCAGTACTTC
CDR3 length: 15; D gene: TRBD2; V gene: TRBV6-5; clone size: .; J gene: TRBJ2-1; CDR3 protein: CASSRAGGPLNEQFF; CDR3 DNA: TGTGCCAGCAGTAGGGCGGGAGGGCCCCTCAATGAGCAGTTCTTC
CDR3 length: 17; D gene: TRBD1; V gene: TRBV5-1; clone size: .; J gene: TRBJ2-2; CDR3 protein: CASSLARGQASTGELFF; CDR3 DNA: TGCGCCAGCAGCTTGGCCCGTGGACAGGCCTCGACCGGGGAGCTGTTTTTT
CDR3 length: 14; D gene: .; V gene: TRBV7-2; clone size: .; J gene: TRBJ2-7; CDR3 protein: CASSHPYPRYEQYF; CDR3 DNA: TGTGCCAGCAGCCACCCATACCCCCGCTACGAGCAGTACTTC
CDR3 length: 14; D gene: .; V gene: TRBV5-6; clone size: .; J gene: TRBJ1-2; CDR3 protein: CASGLRGPNYGYTF; CDR3 DNA: TGTGCCAGCGGCTTGAGGGGACCTAACTATGGCTACACCTTC
CDR3 length: 19; D gene: TRBD2; V gene: TRBV12-3/TRBV12-4; clone size: .; J gene: TRBJ2-3; CDR3 protein: CASSPGLGLAGGRADTQYF; CDR3 DNA: TGTGCCAGCAGCCCTGGCCTGGGACTAGCGGGGGGTAGGGCAGATACGCAGTATTTT
CDR3 length: 15; D gene: .; V gene: TRBV5-1; clone size: .; J gene: TRBJ2-3; CDR3 protein: CASRKAGQSGDTQYF; CDR3 DNA: TGCGCCAGCAGAAAGGCCGGGCAGAGCGGAGATACGCAGTATTTT
CDR3 length: 13; D gene: TRBD1; V gene: TRBV7-6; clone size: .; J gene: TRBJ2-7; CDR3 protein: CASSTGGAYEQYF; CDR3 DNA: TGTGCCAGCAGCACAGGGGGCGCCTACGAGCAGTACTTC
CDR3 length: 16; D gene: TRBD1; V gene: TRBV29-1; clone size: many; J gene: TRBJ2-1; CDR3 protein: CSVARTVGTEDNEQFF; CDR3 DNA: TGCAGCGTTGCGCGTACTGTAGGGACAGAGGACAATGAGCAGTTCTTC
CDR3 length: 17; D gene: .; V gene: TRBV6-2/TRBV6-3; clone size: .; J gene: TRBJ1-1; CDR3 protein: CASAKSTAPLGNTEAFF; CDR3 DNA: TGTGCCAGCGCGAAGTCTACGGCTCCACTGGGGAACACTGAAGCTTTCTTT
CDR3 length: 14; D gene: .; V gene: TRBV6-1; clone size: .; J gene: TRBJ2-7; CDR3 protein: CASSDWAGSYEQYF; CDR3 DNA: TGTGCCAGCAGTGATTGGGCAGGGTCCTACGAGCAGTACTTC